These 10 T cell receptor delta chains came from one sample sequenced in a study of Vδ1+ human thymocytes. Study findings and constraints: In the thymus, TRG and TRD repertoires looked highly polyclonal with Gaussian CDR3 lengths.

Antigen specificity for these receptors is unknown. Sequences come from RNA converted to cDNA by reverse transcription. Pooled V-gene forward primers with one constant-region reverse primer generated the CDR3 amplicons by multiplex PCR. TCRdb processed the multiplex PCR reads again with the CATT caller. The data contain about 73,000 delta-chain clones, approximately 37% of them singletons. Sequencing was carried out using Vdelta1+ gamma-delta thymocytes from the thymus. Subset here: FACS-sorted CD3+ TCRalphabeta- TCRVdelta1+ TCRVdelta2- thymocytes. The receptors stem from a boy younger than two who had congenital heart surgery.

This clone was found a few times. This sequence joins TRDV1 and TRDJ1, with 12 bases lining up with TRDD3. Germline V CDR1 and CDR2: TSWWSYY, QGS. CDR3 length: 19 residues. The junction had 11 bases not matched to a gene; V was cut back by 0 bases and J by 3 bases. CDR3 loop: CALGELFVRTGGYPDKLIF. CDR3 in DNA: TGTGCTCTTGGGGAACTTTTCGTACGTACTGGGGGATACCCCGATAAACTCATCTTT.

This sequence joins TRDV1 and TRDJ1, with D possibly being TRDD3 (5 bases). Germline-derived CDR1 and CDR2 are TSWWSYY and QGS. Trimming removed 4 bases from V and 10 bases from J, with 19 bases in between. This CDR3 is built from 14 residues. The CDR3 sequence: CALGGATRGFALIF. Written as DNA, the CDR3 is TGTGCTCTTGGGGGTGCCACACGGGGGTTCGCACTCATCTTT.

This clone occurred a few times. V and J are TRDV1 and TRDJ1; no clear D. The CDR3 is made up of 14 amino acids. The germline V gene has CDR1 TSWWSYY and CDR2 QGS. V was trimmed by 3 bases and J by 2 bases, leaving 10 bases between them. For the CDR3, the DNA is TGTGCTCTTGGGGAGGCACCTATTACCGATAAACTCATCTTT. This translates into CALGEAPITDKLIF.

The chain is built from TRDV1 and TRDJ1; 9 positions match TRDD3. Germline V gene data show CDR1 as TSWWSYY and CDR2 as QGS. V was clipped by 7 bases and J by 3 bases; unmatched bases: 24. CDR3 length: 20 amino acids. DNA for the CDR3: TGTGCTCTTGTTAGCCTACAGAAGTACTGGGGGACCCCCCCGGCCGATAAACTCATCTTT. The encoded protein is CALVSLQKYWGTPPADKLIF.

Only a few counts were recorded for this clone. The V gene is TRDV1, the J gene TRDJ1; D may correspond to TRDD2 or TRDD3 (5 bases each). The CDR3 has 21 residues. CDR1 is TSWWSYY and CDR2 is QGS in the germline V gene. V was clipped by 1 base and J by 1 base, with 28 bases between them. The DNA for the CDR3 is TGTGCTCTTGGGGAACACCGGTGCACCTACGCCAGGGATCGTCTCACCGATAAACTCATCTTT. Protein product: CALGEHRCTYARDRLTDKLIF.

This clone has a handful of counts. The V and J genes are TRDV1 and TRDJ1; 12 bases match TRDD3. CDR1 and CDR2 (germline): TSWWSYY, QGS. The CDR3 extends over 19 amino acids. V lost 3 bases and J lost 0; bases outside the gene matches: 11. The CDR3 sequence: CALGDYSYWGIPYTDKLIF. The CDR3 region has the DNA TGTGCTCTTGGGGACTATTCCTACTGGGGGATACCGTACACCGATAAACTCATCTTT.

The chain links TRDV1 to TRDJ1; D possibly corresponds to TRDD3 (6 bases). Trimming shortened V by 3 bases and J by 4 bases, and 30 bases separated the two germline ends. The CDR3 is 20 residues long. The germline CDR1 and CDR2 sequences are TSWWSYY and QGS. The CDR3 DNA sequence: TGTGCTCTTGGGGACCTCTCCCTATTCCGGCCAGTACTGGGTTACGATAAACTCATCTTT. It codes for CALGDLSLFRPVLGYDKLIF.

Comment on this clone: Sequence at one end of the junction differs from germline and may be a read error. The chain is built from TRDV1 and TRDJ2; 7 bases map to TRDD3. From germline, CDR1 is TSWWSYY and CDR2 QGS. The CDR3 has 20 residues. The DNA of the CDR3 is TGTGCTCTTGGGGAATTCCATCGAGCTGGGGGTCTCGCTTTGACAGCACGACTCTTCTTT. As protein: CALGEFHRAGGLALTARLFF.

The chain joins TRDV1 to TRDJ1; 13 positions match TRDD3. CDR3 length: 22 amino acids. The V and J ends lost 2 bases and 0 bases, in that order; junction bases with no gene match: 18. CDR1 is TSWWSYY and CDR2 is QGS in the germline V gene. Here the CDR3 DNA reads TGTGCTCTTGGGGAATTCCTACCCGTACTGGGGGATACGCGGGGGTACACCGATAAACTCATCTTT. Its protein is CALGEFLPVLGDTRGYTDKLIF.

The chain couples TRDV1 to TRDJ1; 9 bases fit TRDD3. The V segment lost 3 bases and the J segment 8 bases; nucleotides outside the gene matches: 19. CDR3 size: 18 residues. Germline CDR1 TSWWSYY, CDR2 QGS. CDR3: CALGDRSRTGGAYGKLIF. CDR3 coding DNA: TGTGCTCTTGGGGACCGTTCCCGAACTGGGGGAGCCTACGGCAAACTCATCTTT.